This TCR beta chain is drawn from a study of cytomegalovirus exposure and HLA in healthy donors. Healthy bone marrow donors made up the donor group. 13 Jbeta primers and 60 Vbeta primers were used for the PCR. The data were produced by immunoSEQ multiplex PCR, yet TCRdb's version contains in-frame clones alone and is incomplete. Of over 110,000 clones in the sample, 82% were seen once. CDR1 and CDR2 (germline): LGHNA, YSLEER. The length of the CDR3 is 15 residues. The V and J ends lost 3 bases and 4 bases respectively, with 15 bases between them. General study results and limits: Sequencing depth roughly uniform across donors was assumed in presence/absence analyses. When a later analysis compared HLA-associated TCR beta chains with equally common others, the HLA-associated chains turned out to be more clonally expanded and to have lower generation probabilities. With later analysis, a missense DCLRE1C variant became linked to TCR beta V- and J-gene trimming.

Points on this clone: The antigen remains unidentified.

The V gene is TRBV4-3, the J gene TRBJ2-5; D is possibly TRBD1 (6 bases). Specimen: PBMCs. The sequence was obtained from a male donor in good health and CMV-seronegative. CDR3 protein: CASSQAGWGLETQYF. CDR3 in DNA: TGCGCCAGCAGCCAGGCTGGATGGGGGCTAGAGACCCAGTACTTC.